This TCR beta chain came from a study of T cell repertoires in cytomegalovirus infection. Study overall: Public TCR beta signatures marked donors with CMV infection and the matching HLA. Study-level results: Across the ex vivo response, the dominant clonotypes were HLA-C-restricted CMV-specific TCR beta clonotypes.

V was pared by 8 bases and J by 6 bases, with 8 bases between. The CDR3 consists of 11 residues. Looked up from germline, CDR1 is SGHTA and CDR2 is FQGNSA. In TCRdb, the reads were re-called with MiXCR into one record per CDR3 protein. The table lists 700,000 to 950,000 distinct CDR3 sequences, roughly 33% of them singletons. About this clonotype itself: Its antigen is still unknown.

The TCR originated in a human donor in good health (CMV status not recorded). Some clones in this sample may be carry-over from other donors' samples. The sequenced sample was cultured CD8+ T cells from PBMCs, obtained from culture after CMV antigen stimulation. This rearrangement joins TRBV7-2 to TRBJ2-1, with D possibly TRBD1 on 6 matching bases. The CDR3 sequence is CASLGGNEQFF. CDR3 nucleotide sequence: TGTGCCAGCTTAGGGGGCAATGAGCAGTTCTTC.